Below are 13 T cell receptor beta chains sequenced from a single sample in a study of blood T cell repertoires in COVID-19. Assay: immunoSEQ multiplex PCR; the TCRdb copy retains only in-frame clones and omits some. The sample includes about 120,000 clones, 55% to 75% of them seen just once. The sample was peripheral blood. The receptor source for this set is a human donor with acute or convalescent COVID-19. The donor label of this sample is uncertain.

The CDR3 reads CASSDSNLVATQYF. CDR3 DNA: TGTGCCAGTAGCGATAGTAATCTAGTCGCGACCCAGTACTTC. The chain couples TRBV19 to TRBJ2-5; D ambiguous. CDR3 length equals 14 residues. Germline V lookup: CDR1 LNHDA, CDR2 SQIVND (reference sequence). V shed 6 bases and J shed 7 bases, with 18 bases lying between them.

This sequence joins TRBV18 and TRBJ2-3; 10 bases line up with TRBD2. The CDR3 sequence is 17 residues long. V gave up 5 bases and J gave up 2 bases; unmatched junction bases: 10. Per germline, CDR1 KGHSH and CDR2 LQKENI. The CDR3 protein is CASSVKLAGPNTDTQYF. CDR3 sequence (DNA): TGTGCCAGCTCAGTGAAACTAGCGGGGCCTAACACAGATACGCAGTATTTT. Filled out from reference TRBV18 and TRBJ2-3, the complete variable domain reads NAGVMQNPRHLVRRRGQEARLRCSPMKGHSHVYWYRQLPEEGLKFMVYLQKENIIDESGMPKERFSAEFPKEGPSILRIQQVVRGDSAAYFCASSVKLAGPNTDTQYFGPGTRLTVL.

The rearrangement joins TRBV6-2 or TRBV6-3 to TRBJ1-5, with D tentatively TRBD1 (5 bases). Trimming left V 6 bases short and J 0 bases short, with 15 bases between. The germline V gene has CDR1 MNHEY and CDR2 SVGEGT. This CDR3 is built from 16 residues. The CDR3 DNA sequence: TGTGCCAGCAGCCCCTCTGGGGGGGGTAGCAATCAGCCCCAGCATTTT. Translated, it gives CASSPSGGGSNQPQHF.

The chain carries TRBV7-6 and TRBJ2-1; maybe TRBD1 (6 bases). V was cut by 2 bases and J by 3 bases, with 11 bases left in between. Germline V CDR1 and CDR2: SGHVS, FNYEAQ. The CDR3 spans 15 residues. The CDR3 nucleotides are TGTGCCAGCAGCTTAAGGTGGGGGCTCTACAATGAGCAGTTCTTC. This codes for CASSLRWGLYNEQFF. Full variable domain (remainder filled in from reference TRBV7-6 and TRBJ2-1): GAGVSQSPRYKVTKRGQDVALRCDPISGHVSLYWYRQALGQGPEFLTYFNYEAQQDKSGLPNDRFSAERPEGSISTLTIQRTEQRDSAMYRCASSLRWGLYNEQFFGPGTRLTVL.

The V gene is TRBV7-9, the J gene TRBJ2-2; 11 nucleotides align to TRBD1. V shed 5 bases and J 5 bases; nucleotides not matched to a gene: 7. Germline CDR1 is SEHNR and CDR2 is FQNEAQ (reference sequence). This CDR3 region has 16 residues. CDR3 bases: TGTGCCAGCAGCAACCGGGACAGGGGGGGTACCGGGGAGCTGTTTTTT. Protein sequence: CASSNRDRGGTGELFF.

The chain employs TRBV11-1 and TRBJ2-1; 13 positions match TRBD2. CDR3 length: 14 amino acids. The trim removed 5 bases at V and 6 bases at J, leaving 1 base unmatched. CDR1 is SGHAT and CDR2 is FQDESV in the germline V gene (reference sequence). CDR3 sequence: CASSGTSGVNEQFF. For the CDR3, the DNA is TGTGCCAGCAGCGGGACTAGCGGGGTCAATGAGCAGTTCTTC.

This chain joins TRBV5-1 and TRBJ2-4; TRBD2 might be the D (7 bases). V was trimmed by 6 bases and J by 8 bases, leaving 24 bases between them. This CDR3 contains 16 residues. Germline lookup yields CDR1 SGHRS and CDR2 YFSETQ. The CDR3, as DNA: TGCGCCAGCACCCAAGGGGGGGCGCAAGGCGGGTACATTCAGTACTTC. It codes for CASTQGGAQGGYIQYF.

The gene calls are TRBV20-1 and TRBJ1-1; D is unclear. V was clipped by 6 bases and J by 1 base, with 6 bases between them. The CDR3 covers 11 residues. Germline CDR1 and CDR2: DFQATT and SNEGSKA (reference sequence). This CDR3 is CSALRNTEAFF. CDR3 coding DNA: TGCAGTGCCCTCAGGAACACTGAAGCTTTCTTT.

The gene calls are TRBV6-5 and TRBJ1-2, with 10 bases lining up with TRBD1. In germline, CDR1 is MNHEY, CDR2 SVGAGI. The CDR3 consists of 14 residues. Trimming cost V 2 bases and J 8 bases; bases outside gene matches: 5. The CDR3 reads CASSYTGQGTGYTF. CDR3 sequence (DNA): TGTGCCAGCAGTTACACGGGACAGGGGACGGGCTACACCTTC.

The chain employs TRBV7-9 and TRBJ1-2, with no clear D. The CDR3 length is 15 residues. Germline CDR1 reads SEHNR; CDR2 reads FQNEAQ (reference sequence). V dropped 2 bases and J dropped 4 bases, with 14 bases sitting between them. CDR3 bases: TGTGCCAGCAGCTTAACTGACCGTAGCCTCTATGGCTACACCTTC. It yields the protein CASSLTDRSLYGYTF. Variable domain in full (rest from reference TRBV7-9 and TRBJ1-2): DTGVSQNPRHKITKRGQNVTFRCDPISEHNRLYWYRQTLGQGPEFLTYFQNEAQLEKSRLLSDRFSAERPKGSFSTLEIQRTEQGDSAMYLCASSLTDRSLYGYTFGSGTRLTVV.

The chain employs TRBV4-2 and TRBJ2-1; 11 bases agree with TRBD2. Germline CDR1 is LGHNA and CDR2 is YNFKEQ. The CDR3 sequence is 16 residues long. V lost 3 bases and J lost 9; bases outside the gene matches: 10. The CDR3 protein is CASSQVLAGGVREQFF. Written as DNA, the CDR3 is TGTGCCAGCAGCCAGGTTCTAGCGGGGGGCGTGCGTGAGCAGTTCTTC.

The chain links TRBV27 to TRBJ2-7; the match to TRBD2 covers 8 bases. The CDR3 covers 14 residues. CDR1 and CDR2 from the germline V gene are MNHEY and SMNVEV (reference sequence). The trim removed 4 bases at V and 7 bases at J, leaving 9 bases unmatched. The CDR3 region has the DNA TGTGCCAGCAGTTCCGCTTCGGGGGGGCTTGAGCAGTACTTC. This translates into CASSSASGGLEQYF.

This sequence joins TRBV6-5 and TRBJ1-1; D uncertain. The germline V and J ends were trimmed by 0 bases and 2 bases, with 4 bases remaining between them. Germline-derived CDR1 and CDR2 are MNHEY and SVGAGI. The CDR3 runs to 13 residues. This chain's CDR3 is CASSYSSNTEAFF. As DNA, the CDR3 is TGTGCCAGCAGTTACTCGAGCAACACTGAAGCTTTCTTT.